A single sample is the source of the 32 T cell receptor beta chains below, sequenced in a study of vaccination effects on CD4 cells after COVID-19 (dated by TCRdb to between 2021 and 2024). Antigen specificity for these receptors is unknown. To identify antigen-specific CD4+ T cell clonotypes by their expansion, the ViraFEST assay first stimulated PBMC with viral peptide pools and then applied TCR sequencing. After less than eleven days of culture, CD4+ T cells were isolated with the EasySep CD4+ T cell isolation kit. Each participant got two doses of an mRNA SARS-CoV-2 vaccine, either BNT162b2 or mRNA-1273. Library generation was performed with the immunoSEQ multiplex PCR assay. TCRdb retrieved this table from immuneACCESS and kept in-frame rearrangements only. Not all clones are present; in checked studies, unresolved V genes account for under half, and no reason is known for the remainder. This sample lists tens of thousands of clones; 55% to 75% were detected once. The top ten clonotypes cover approximately 9.1% of the sample.

This specimen consisted of CD4+ T cells from PBMCs cultured with HCoV-NL63 spike peptides, obtained after COVID-19 vaccination. According to the study, the label for this sample's cell subset or site signals: HCoV-NL63 spike overlapping peptide pool stimulation. All receptors come from a human donor who received a COVID-19 vaccine.

The rearrangement joins TRBV3-1 (or the pseudogene TRBV3-2) to TRBJ2-3, with 9 bases lining up with TRBD1. The CDR3 covers 17 residues. Unmatched junction bases numbered 11, after V lost 4 bases and J lost 3 bases. Germline CDR1 LGHDT, CDR2 YNNKEL (reference sequence). CDR3 nucleotide sequence: TGTGCCAGCAGCCTTCACCCTCCGGGACAGGGTACAGATACGCAGTATTTT. Its protein product is CASSLHPPGQGTDTQYF.

V gene TRBV5-1 combines with J gene TRBJ2-2, with 9 nucleotides matching TRBD1. The germline CDR1 and CDR2 sequences are SGHRS and YFSETQ. V dropped 4 bases and J dropped 5; count of bases not matched to a gene: 3. This CDR3 region has 14 residues. Here the CDR3 DNA reads TGCGCCAGCAGCCAGGGACAGGGAACCGGGGAGCTGTTTTTT. It specifies CASSQGQGTGELFF.

This chain joins TRBV18 and TRBJ1-2; no firm D call. The CDR3 extends over 13 amino acids. CDR1 and CDR2 (germline): KGHSH, LQKENI. The V end lost 3 bases, the J end lost 4 bases, and 9 bases lay between the germline ends. The CDR3 coding sequence is TGTGCCAGCTCACCGGAGGAGGGCTATGGCTACACCTTC. Its translation is CASSPEEGYGYTF.

This chain links TRBV11-3 with TRBJ2-1; TRBD2 agrees at 7 bases. The CDR3 totals 16 residues. Germline assignment: CDR1 SGHNT and CDR2 YENEEA. The V and J ends lost 1 base and 4 bases, in that order; junction bases with no gene match: 7. The CDR3 loop reads CASSLGGGGVYNEQFF. The CDR3 DNA sequence: TGTGCCAGCAGCTTAGGGGGCGGGGGAGTGTACAATGAGCAGTTCTTC.

The V gene is TRBV6-5, the J gene TRBJ2-1; TRBD1 might be the D (7 bases). V was clipped by 7 bases and J by 8 bases, with 15 bases between them. Per the germline V gene, CDR1 is MNHEY and CDR2 is SVGAGI. The CDR3 consists of 13 residues. CDR3 coding DNA: TGTGCCAGCAAGGAGGGGGCAGACGATGAGCAGTTCTTC. Amino acids: CASKEGADDEQFF.

The rearrangement joins TRBV2 to TRBJ2-7; 7 bases line up with TRBD2. The V gene's germline CDR1 is SNHLY and CDR2 FYNNEI. The CDR3 length is 13 residues. Unmatched junction bases numbered 9, after V lost 8 bases and J lost 5 bases. In DNA form, the CDR3 reads TGTGCCAGCTTCCGCGGGAGCTTGGACGAGCAGTACTTC. It yields the protein CASFRGSLDEQYF.

A single count supports this clone. The chain employs TRBV27 and TRBJ1-1; 7 nucleotides line up with TRBD1. This CDR3 region has 15 residues. Germline V gives CDR1 MNHEY, CDR2 SMNVEV (reference sequence). V gave up 6 bases and J gave up 1 base; unmatched junction bases: 8. This chain's CDR3 is CASRALQGRNTEAFF. Written as DNA, the CDR3 is TGTGCCAGCAGGGCCCTACAGGGGCGGAACACTGAAGCTTTCTTT.

The rearrangement links TRBV6-2 or TRBV6-3 to TRBJ2-2; the D is unclear. Germline V CDR1 and CDR2: MNHEY, SVGEGT. CDR3 size: 13 residues. With 2 bases removed from V and 3 bases from J, the gap between germline ends came to 4 bases. CDR3 sequence reads: CASSYTDTGELFF. The DNA for the CDR3 is TGTGCCAGCAGTTACACAGACACCGGGGAGCTGTTTTTT.

This chain connects TRBV10-3 to TRBJ1-3; no clear D. Trimming removed 3 bases from V and 4 bases from J, with 16 bases in between. The CDR3 is made up of 16 amino acids. CDR1 and CDR2 from the germline V gene are ENHRY and SYGVKD. CDR3 protein: CAISDNTKGGGNTIYF. In nucleotides, the CDR3 is TGTGCCATCAGTGATAACACCAAAGGAGGGGGAAACACCATATATTTT.

The chain employs TRBV3-1 (or the pseudogene TRBV3-2) and TRBJ2-7, with D hard to call. Germline-derived CDR1 and CDR2 are LGHDT and YNNKEL (reference sequence). CDR3 length equals 13 residues. V lost 5 bases, J lost 2 bases, and 10 bases lay in between. The CDR3 nucleotides are TGTGCCAGCAGCTCATCAAGCGCCTACGAGCAGTACTTC. Translated: CASSSSSAYEQYF.

This chain links TRBV4-2 with TRBJ2-7, with 9 positions matching TRBD2. Germline CDR1 and CDR2: LGHNA and YNFKEQ. The CDR3 runs 17 residues. V dropped 4 bases and J dropped 4; count of bases not matched to a gene: 14. The DNA of the CDR3 is TGTGCCAGCAGCCGAGACGGGGGCGGGGGGGTCTTTTACGAGCAGTACTTC. This gives the protein CASSRDGGGGVFYEQYF.

The chain joins TRBV30 to TRBJ2-5, with TRBD2 identical over 13 bases. Trimming took 3 bases from V and 7 from J; bases not matched to a gene: 8. The V gene's germline CDR1 is GTSNPN and CDR2 SVGIG (reference sequence). The CDR3 spans 15 residues. CDR3 sequence (DNA): TGTGCCTGGAGAGGGACTAGCGGGGTAGTTGGGACCCAGTACTTC. This sequence encodes CAWRGTSGVVGTQYF.

The V gene is TRBV18, the J gene TRBJ2-1; D not resolved. Germline CDR1 KGHSH, CDR2 LQKENI. This CDR3 is built from 12 residues. V was clipped by 0 bases and J by 8 bases, with 5 bases between them. The CDR3 here is CASSPPSHEQFF. The CDR3 nucleotides are TGTGCCAGCTCACCACCTTCCCATGAGCAGTTCTTC.

The chain has TRBV6-4 and TRBJ2-1, with D maybe TRBD2 (7 bases). The CDR3 runs to 15 residues. CDR1 is MRHNA and CDR2 is SNTAGT in the germline V gene. With 3 bases removed from V and 4 bases from J, the gap between germline ends came to 13 bases. The CDR3 protein is CASSEEGGEYNEQFF. For the CDR3, the DNA is TGTGCCAGCAGTGAAGAGGGGGGGGAATACAATGAGCAGTTCTTC.

The gene calls are TRBV24-1 and TRBJ2-1; D perhaps matches TRBD1 (6 bases). CDR1 is KGHDR and CDR2 is SFDVKD in the germline V gene. The CDR3 has 22 residues. Trimming cost V 0 bases and J 2 bases, with 28 bases left between them. The DNA for the CDR3 is TGTGCCACCAGTGATTTGCATTTCACGGCAAAGGGGGTGACTTTAACCTACAATGAGCAGTTCTTC. This codes for CATSDLHFTAKGVTLTYNEQFF.

The V call is TRBV10-1, the J call TRBJ2-7; D may be TRBD1 (5 bases). From germline, CDR1 is WNHNN and CDR2 SYGVQD (reference sequence). V lost 8 bases and J 2 bases, leaving 16 bases between the germline ends. The CDR3 has 14 residues. CDR3 in DNA: TGCGCCAGCTCCCAAGGGGCAGGGCCCTACGAGCAGTACTTC. It specifies CASSQGAGPYEQYF.

This rearrangement joins TRBV9 to TRBJ2-3, with 8 positions matching TRBD1. CDR3 length: 16 residues. CDR1 and CDR2 (germline): SGDLS, YYNGEE. Losses at the gene ends were 0 bases for V and 5 bases for J; bases not matched to a gene: 8. The DNA for the CDR3 is TGTGCCAGCAGCGTAGACCCGGACAGGGCAGAAGATACGCAGTATTTT. This gives the protein CASSVDPDRAEDTQYF.

The rearrangement links TRBV5-6 to TRBJ1-4; D is unclear. The CDR3 extends over 15 amino acids. The V end lost 2 bases, the J end lost 11 bases, and 19 bases lay between the germline ends. The germline CDR1 and CDR2 sequences are SGHDT and YYEEEE. The chain's CDR3 is CASSLRAGSFLKLFF. The CDR3 region has the DNA TGTGCCAGCAGCTTAAGGGCCGGGTCTTTTTTGAAACTGTTTTTT.

The J gene is TRBJ2-7, the V gene TRBV5-5, with 8 bases lining up with TRBD1. The V gene's germline CDR1 is SGHKS and CDR2 YYEKEE (reference sequence). The CDR3 consists of 13 residues. V was pared by 3 bases and J by 6 bases, with 5 bases of the junction left unmatched. CDR3 DNA: TGTGCCAGCAGCTCGCCGACAGGGGCCGAGCAGTACTTC. Protein: CASSSPTGAEQYF.

This chain links TRBV6-4 with TRBJ1-2; D gene uncertain. The V end was cut by 4 bases, the J end by 0 bases, with 9 bases between. This CDR3 is built from 14 residues. Germline loops: CDR1 MRHNA, CDR2 SNTAGT. This CDR3 reads CASSAGTTNYGYTF. The CDR3 DNA sequence: TGTGCCAGCAGTGCGGGCACAACTAACTATGGCTACACCTTC.

This clone was seen more than once but under ten times. DNA of the CDR3: TGCGCCAGCAGCCATAGATCAGGCAATCAGCCCCAGCATTTT. This codes for CASSHRSGNQPQHF. V and J are TRBV4-1 and TRBJ1-5; D is undetermined. The V and J ends lost 3 bases and 2 bases respectively, with 8 bases between them. Germline V CDR1 and CDR2: MGHRA, YSYEKL. This CDR3 comprises 14 residues.

This clone came up once. This chain uses TRBV18 with TRBJ2-7, with D unresolved. The CDR3 consists of 11 residues. Germline V gene sequence: CDR1 KGHSH, CDR2 LQKENI. The V end was cut by 5 bases, the J end by 6 bases, with 8 bases between. This CDR3 reads CASSGRSEQYF. CDR3 sequence (DNA): TGTGCCAGCTCAGGTCGCTCCGAGCAGTACTTC.

The gene calls are TRBV4-2 and TRBJ1-3; maybe TRBD1 (5 bases). Germline V gives CDR1 LGHNA, CDR2 YNFKEQ. Trimming removed 4 bases from V and 0 bases from J, with 13 bases in between. This CDR3 has 16 amino acids. The CDR3 DNA sequence: TGTGCCAGCAGCCGGGAGGCAGACAGCTCTGGAAACACCATATATTTT. Residues: CASSREADSSGNTIYF.

The gene calls are TRBV9 and TRBJ2-1; D not resolved. From germline, CDR1 is SGDLS and CDR2 YYNGEE. The CDR3 sequence is 17 residues long. V shed 0 bases and J shed 0 bases, with 13 bases lying between them. CDR3 sequence reads: CASSVALGSSSYNEQFF. The DNA of the CDR3 is TGTGCCAGCAGCGTAGCTCTTGGTAGCAGCTCCTACAATGAGCAGTTCTTC.

CDR3 sequence (DNA): TGTGCCAGCAGCTCAGGACTAGCGGGACTTTCCGGGGCCAAAAACATTCAGTACTTC. Its translation is CASSSGLAGLSGAKNIQYF. This chain uses TRBV5-8 with TRBJ2-4, with TRBD2 matching 12 bases. This CDR3 spans 19 amino acids. From germline, CDR1 is SGHTS and CDR2 YDEGEE. V shed 3 bases, J shed 1 base, and the junction held 11 bases outside the gene matches.

The chain uses TRBV5-1 and TRBJ1-1, with D hard to call. Germline V gene lookup returns CDR1 SGHRS and CDR2 YFSETQ. V shed 0 bases and J shed 11 bases, with 8 bases lying between them. The CDR3 is 11 residues long. In DNA form, the CDR3 reads TGCGCCAGCAGCTTGGGGCAGGCTGCTTTCTTT. Translated: CASSLGQAAFF.

V gene TRBV6-5 combines with J gene TRBJ1-2; 7 bases map to TRBD1. The CDR3 spans 13 residues. In germline, CDR1 is MNHEY, CDR2 SVGAGI. Trimming removed 9 bases from V and 7 bases from J; junction bases left unmatched: 11. CDR3 region: CASSPGGQLGYTF. The CDR3 nucleotides read TGTGCCAGTTCACCAGGGGGACAGCTTGGCTACACCTTC.

V is TRBV10-3 and J is TRBJ2-7; weak D call: TRBD1 (7 bases). Germline V CDR1 and CDR2: ENHRY, SYGVKD. The CDR3 totals 12 residues. V shed 10 bases and J shed 7 bases, with 17 bases lying between them. In nucleotides, the CDR3 is TGTGCCACCGCGGGACAGCTTGATGAGCAGTACTTC. Translation gives CATAGQLDEQYF.

This clone was seen only a few times. The rearrangement joins TRBV27 to TRBJ2-1; a possible D gene is TRBD2 (6 bases). The CDR3 is made up of 15 amino acids. With 11 bases removed from V and 6 bases from J, the gap between germline ends came to 23 bases. Per germline, CDR1 MNHEY and CDR2 SMNVEV (reference sequence). In DNA, the CDR3 is TGTGCCTCCGCCCCGCGGGACCTGCCCGGCAATGAGCAGTTCTTC. Its translation: CASAPRDLPGNEQFF.

The rearrangement joins TRBV7-9 to TRBJ2-3; no clear D gene. CDR3 length: 15 residues. Trimming pared 5 bases from V and 1 base from J, leaving 13 bases between. Germline-derived CDR1 and CDR2 are SEHNR and FQNEAQ (reference sequence). The CDR3 loop is CASSVLGTRTDTQYF. In DNA, the CDR3 is TGTGCCAGCAGCGTCTTGGGTACCCGCACAGATACGCAGTATTTT. The variable domain in full, completed from reference TRBV7-9 and TRBJ2-3, reads DTGVSQNPRHKITKRGQNVTFRCDPISEHNRLYWYRQTLGQGPEFLTYFQNEAQLEKSRLLSDRFSAERPKGSFSTLEIQRTEQGDSAMYLCASSVLGTRTDTQYFGPGTRLTVL.

The chain joins TRBV2 to TRBJ1-1; 10 nucleotides line up with TRBD1. The CDR3 is made up of 14 amino acids. Germline loops: CDR1 SNHLY, CDR2 FYNNEI. V lost 6 bases and J lost 3; bases outside the gene matches: 4. In nucleotides, the CDR3 is TGTGCCAGCAGAGAGACAGGGGGCTACACTGAAGCTTTCTTT. Its protein product is CASRETGGYTEAFF.

V is TRBV5-1 and J is TRBJ1-2, with TRBD1 identical over 8 bases. Trimming cost V 4 bases and J 3 bases; bases outside gene matches: 11. CDR1 is SGHRS and CDR2 is YFSETQ in the germline V gene. The CDR3 consists of 16 residues. The CDR3 protein is CASSASRTGQDYGYTF. In DNA form, the CDR3 reads TGCGCCAGCAGCGCGTCCAGGACGGGACAGGACTATGGCTACACCTTC.